This T cell receptor beta chain was retrieved from a study of T cell clonality in common variable immunodeficiency. This clone showed up many times. Its antigen is not identified. The read finishes 3 residues shy of the CDR3 end, and the germline J gene is used to complete it. Equal genomic DNA amounts from CVID and control samples were sequenced. Assay: immunoSEQ multiplex PCR; the TCRdb copy retains only in-frame clones and omits some. Listed for the sample are 30,000 to 40,000 clones, none seen a single time. Study outcomes and limitations: Fewer deletions and N-nucleotide insertions were reportedly seen in common variable immunodeficiency TCR beta sequences. Authors noted CVID clonality's cause needs subpopulation repertoire sequencing. Fewer TCRbeta clones were shared among CVID subjects than controls.

CDR3 size: 15 residues. Germline trimming cut 1 base from V and 8 bases from J; bases unmatched to any gene: 6. Germline V gene sequence: CDR1 LGHNA, CDR2 YNFKEQ. The TCR originated in a person between 18 and 70 years old in good health. Material for sequencing was peripheral blood mononuclear cells. This chain connects TRBV4-2 to TRBJ2-1; 9 nucleotides line up with TRBD2. CDR3 sequence: CASSQVASGTDEQFF. CDR3 DNA, as far as it was read: TGTGCCAGCAGCCAAGTGGCTAGCGGGACGGATGAG.